Listed below are T cell receptor beta chains from one sample, sequenced in a study of shared clonotypes between healthy human individuals. Profiled with immunoSEQ multiplex PCR; TCRdb holds only in-frame clones, not every one. The sample carries just over 2,000,000 clones, about 94% recorded once. Sequencing was done on a sample of naive CD8+ T cells sorted from blood. The receptor set was obtained from a man between 18 and 35 years old in good health. Each CDR3 is given with its conserved first and last residue. The order of the fields is V gene, clone size, J gene, D gene, CDR3 length, CDR3 protein, CDR3 DNA. The D gene is left open where the match is weak. For some rows the clone size is stated as once, few or many, or as a class when expanded; others skip it.

V: TRBV2
size: .
J: TRBJ1-5
D: TRBD1
length: 16
CDR3: CASSDSGTGEWQPQHF
DNA: TGTGCCAGCAGTGATTCCGGGACAGGGGAATGGCAGCCCCAGCATTTT

V: TRBV14
size: .
J: TRBJ1-2
D: .
length: 15
CDR3: CASSQVTGTGNGYTF
DNA: TGTGCCAGCAGCCAAGTCACTGGAACAGGGAATGGCTACACCTTC

V: TRBV2
size: .
J: TRBJ2-7
D: TRBD2
length: 14
CDR3: CASSEGQGGYEQYF
DNA: TGTGCCAGCAGTGAGGGGCAGGGAGGGTACGAGCAGTACTTC

V: TRBV7-9
size: .
J: TRBJ2-1
D: .
length: 13
CDR3: CASSLADHNEQFF
DNA: TGTGCCAGCAGCTTAGCAGACCACAATGAGCAGTTCTTC

V: TRBV2
size: .
J: TRBJ2-3
D: TRBD2
length: 15
CDR3: CASYPGLANPDTQYF
DNA: TGTGCCAGCTACCCGGGACTAGCAAACCCAGATACGCAGTATTTT

V: TRBV7-9
size: .
J: TRBJ1-1
D: TRBD1
length: 12
CDR3: CASSRQGAEAFF
DNA: TGTGCCAGCAGTAGACAGGGGGCCGAAGCTTTCTTT

V: TRBV27
size: once
J: TRBJ2-5
D: .
length: 14
CDR3: CASSFRGAGETQYF
DNA: TGTGCCAGCTCCTTCCGGGGGGCCGGCGAGACCCAGTACTTC

V: TRBV2
size: .
J: TRBJ2-7
D: .
length: 17
CDR3: CASSEEGFGAEGYEQYF
DNA: TGTGCCAGCAGTGAAGAGGGGTTCGGGGCGGAGGGATACGAGCAGTACTTC

V: TRBV28
size: .
J: TRBJ2-1
D: .
length: 15
CDR3: CASSLGRGPYNEQFF
DNA: TGTGCCAGCAGTTTAGGGAGGGGGCCTTACAATGAGCAGTTCTTC

V: TRBV7-9
size: .
J: TRBJ2-4
D: .
length: 16
CDR3: CASSLAEGEAKNIQYF
DNA: TGTGCCAGCAGCTTAGCGGAGGGGGAGGCCAAAAACATTCAGTACTTC

V: TRBV7-3
size: .
J: TRBJ2-1
D: TRBD2
length: 15
CDR3: CASSPMAGAYNEQFF
DNA: TGTGCCAGCAGCCCAATGGCGGGGGCCTACAATGAGCAGTTCTTC

V: TRBV7-9
size: .
J: TRBJ2-2
D: TRBD2
length: 16
CDR3: CASSLAPSGRTGELFF
DNA: TGTGCCAGCAGCTTAGCGCCTAGCGGGAGAACCGGGGAGCTGTTTTTT

V: TRBV9
size: .
J: TRBJ2-3
D: .
length: 15
CDR3: CASSATPAFTDTQYF
DNA: TGTGCCAGCAGCGCTACCCCGGCCTTCACAGATACGCAGTATTTT

V: TRBV27
size: .
J: TRBJ2-2
D: TRBD1
length: 17
CDR3: CASSLLRGTGGGGELFF
DNA: TGTGCCAGCAGTTTATTGAGGGGGACAGGGGGAGGCGGGGAGCTGTTTTTT

V: TRBV10-3
size: once
J: TRBJ1-2
D: .
length: 13
CDR3: CAISPGGLYGYTF
DNA: TGTGCCATCAGTCCCGGGGGGCTCTATGGCTACACCTTC

V: TRBV4-2
size: once
J: TRBJ2-3
D: TRBD2
length: 16
CDR3: CASSQATSGGTDTQYF
DNA: TGTGCCAGCAGCCAAGCGACTAGCGGGGGTACAGATACGCAGTATTTT

V: TRBV7-9
size: .
J: TRBJ2-7
D: .
length: 14
CDR3: CASSLLGGLYEQYF
DNA: TGTGCCAGCAGCCTTCTAGGGGGACTCTACGAGCAGTACTTC

V: TRBV6-4
size: .
J: TRBJ2-3
D: .
length: 15
CDR3: CASSGGTESTDTQYF
DNA: TGTGCCAGCAGTGGAGGGACCGAGAGCACAGATACGCAGTATTTT

V: TRBV6-5
size: .
J: TRBJ1-2
D: .
length: 12
CDR3: CASSPGQIGYTF
DNA: TGTGCCAGCAGTCCCGGACAAATCGGCTACACCTTC

V: TRBV5-5
size: .
J: TRBJ2-7
D: .
length: 13
CDR3: CASSYGQGGEQYF
DNA: TGTGCCAGCAGTTATGGCCAGGGGGGCGAGCAGTACTTC

V: TRBV7-7
size: .
J: TRBJ2-1
D: TRBD2
length: 17
CDR3: CASSLDVSGGTYNEQFF
DNA: TGTGCTAGCAGCTTAGACGTTAGCGGGGGTACCTACAATGAGCAGTTCTTC

V: TRBV19
size: .
J: TRBJ2-7
D: TRBD2
length: 16
CDR3: CASSTGLAGSSYEQYF
DNA: TGTGCCAGTAGTACCGGACTAGCGGGCAGCTCCTACGAGCAGTACTTC

V: TRBV6-5
size: .
J: TRBJ2-1
D: TRBD2
length: 16
CDR3: CASSYPLTSGSVEQFF
DNA: TGTGCCAGCAGTTACCCTCTTACTAGCGGGAGTGTTGAGCAGTTCTTC

V: TRBV9
size: .
J: TRBJ2-3
D: .
length: 16
CDR3: CASSVFVQGVPDTQYF
DNA: TGTGCCAGCAGCGTATTCGTACAGGGCGTCCCAGATACGCAGTATTTT

V: TRBV5-1
size: .
J: TRBJ1-3
D: .
length: 15
CDR3: CASSLEGRSGNTIYF
DNA: TGCGCCAGCAGCTTGGAGGGAAGATCTGGAAACACCATATATTTT

V: TRBV4-2
size: .
J: TRBJ2-1
D: TRBD2
length: 19
CDR3: CASSQDSLAGAIPYNEQFF
DNA: TGTGCCAGCAGCCAAGACTCACTAGCGGGGGCCATACCCTACAATGAGCAGTTCTTC

V: TRBV27
size: .
J: TRBJ2-7
D: .
length: 13
CDR3: CASSPQYGVEQYF
DNA: TGTGCCAGCAGCCCTCAGTACGGGGTCGAGCAGTACTTC

V: TRBV9
size: .
J: TRBJ1-2
D: .
length: 16
CDR3: CASSVLMGTSFVGYTF
DNA: TGTGCCAGCAGCGTATTGATGGGGACATCGTTTGTTGGCTACACCTTC

V: TRBV5-6
size: .
J: TRBJ1-6
D: .
length: 16
CDR3: CASSLIWGDYNSPLHF
DNA: TGTGCCAGCAGCTTGATCTGGGGGGATTATAATTCACCCCTCCACTTT

V: TRBV10-3
size: .
J: TRBJ2-2
D: TRBD2
length: 18
CDR3: CAISESRTSGRFPGELFF
DNA: TGTGCCATCAGTGAGTCCAGGACTAGCGGGAGATTTCCCGGGGAGCTGTTTTTT

V: TRBV6-5
size: .
J: TRBJ2-7
D: .
length: 13
CDR3: CATGPRAAYEQYF
DNA: TGTGCCACAGGGCCCAGGGCCGCCTACGAGCAGTACTTC

V: TRBV27
size: .
J: TRBJ1-1
D: .
length: 14
CDR3: CASSPSGQGSRAFF
DNA: TGTGCCAGCAGTCCCTCTGGGCAGGGGTCGCGAGCTTTCTTT

V: TRBV6-5
size: .
J: TRBJ1-1
D: .
length: 15
CDR3: CASSYVLGQNTEAFF
DNA: TGTGCCAGCAGTTACGTACTTGGTCAGAACACTGAAGCTTTCTTT

V: TRBV6-1
size: .
J: TRBJ2-5
D: TRBD2
length: 15
CDR3: CASFPSTSGIETQYF
DNA: TGTGCCAGCTTTCCGTCGACTAGCGGGATCGAGACCCAGTACTTC

V: TRBV7-9
size: .
J: TRBJ2-1
D: TRBD2
length: 14
CDR3: CASTVIDGGNEQFF
DNA: TGTGCCAGCACCGTGATTGACGGGGGGAATGAGCAGTTCTTC

V: TRBV6-5
size: .
J: TRBJ1-1
D: .
length: 16
CDR3: CASSYGYREGETEAFF
DNA: TGTGCCAGCAGTTACGGATACAGGGAGGGAGAAACTGAAGCTTTCTTT

V: TRBV4-3
size: .
J: TRBJ1-5
D: .
length: 14
CDR3: CASSHPGEGQPQHF
DNA: TGCGCCAGCAGCCACCCAGGGGAGGGTCAGCCCCAGCATTTT

V: TRBV7-8
size: .
J: TRBJ2-7
D: .
length: 15
CDR3: CASSEPWTGHYEQYF
DNA: TGTGCCAGCAGCGAGCCTTGGACGGGTCACTACGAGCAGTACTTC

V: TRBV9
size: .
J: TRBJ2-5
D: .
length: 15
CDR3: CASSASWGAGETQYF
DNA: TGTGCCAGCAGCGCCTCCTGGGGGGCGGGAGAGACCCAGTACTTC

V: TRBV5-4
size: .
J: TRBJ2-2
D: .
length: 14
CDR3: CASSLSSSTGELFF
DNA: TGTGCCAGCAGCCTATCTAGCAGCACCGGGGAGCTGTTTTTT

V: TRBV9
size: .
J: TRBJ2-4
D: TRBD2
length: 13
CDR3: CASSGGGGNIQYF
DNA: TGTGCCAGCAGCGGCGGGGGAGGCAACATTCAGTACTTC

V: TRBV11-2
size: .
J: TRBJ1-1
D: .
length: 12
CDR3: CASSHGNTEAFF
DNA: TGTGCCAGCAGCCATGGAAACACTGAAGCTTTCTTT

V: TRBV4-1
size: .
J: TRBJ2-7
D: .
length: 14
CDR3: CASSQVLGEHEQYF
DNA: TGCGCCAGCAGCCAAGTTCTGGGTGAACACGAGCAGTACTTC

V: TRBV7-6
size: .
J: TRBJ2-7
D: TRBD1
length: 14
CDR3: CASSLGQGAYEQYF
DNA: TGTGCCAGCAGCTTAGGACAGGGGGCGTACGAGCAGTACTTC

V: TRBV7-8
size: .
J: TRBJ2-7
D: TRBD1
length: 14
CDR3: CASSTRTGAYEQYF
DNA: TGTGCCAGCAGCACGCGGACAGGAGCCTACGAGCAGTACTTC

V: TRBV7-3
size: .
J: TRBJ2-7
D: .
length: 13
CDR3: CASSLAGGYEQYF
DNA: TGTGCCAGCAGCTTGGCGGGTGGATACGAGCAGTACTTC

V: TRBV27
size: .
J: TRBJ1-2
D: .
length: 14
CDR3: CASSLRDGSYGYTF
DNA: TGTGCCAGCAGTTTAAGGGACGGATCCTATGGCTACACCTTC

V: TRBV20-1
size: once
J: TRBJ2-7
D: .
length: 11
CDR3: CSAGEPYEQYF
DNA: TGCAGTGCAGGGGAACCCTACGAGCAGTACTTC

V: TRBV19
size: once
J: TRBJ1-5
D: .
length: 17
CDR3: CASTSSYPGGFDQPQHF
DNA: TGTGCCAGTACTTCTTCGTATCCCGGGGGTTTCGATCAGCCCCAGCATTTT

V: TRBV29-1
size: .
J: TRBJ2-7
D: .
length: 14
CDR3: CSVESPGNTYEQYF
DNA: TGCAGCGTTGAATCCCCCGGTAATACCTACGAGCAGTACTTC

V: TRBV29-1
size: .
J: TRBJ1-4
D: .
length: 13
CDR3: CSVEEKTNEKLFF
DNA: TGCAGCGTCGAAGAGAAAACTAATGAAAAACTGTTTTTT

V: TRBV19
size: .
J: TRBJ2-2
D: .
length: 13
CDR3: CASRVGWPGELFF
DNA: TGTGCCAGTAGGGTCGGTTGGCCCGGGGAGCTGTTTTTT

V: TRBV4-3
size: .
J: TRBJ2-7
D: .
length: 16
CDR3: CASSQDVTGQSYEQYF
DNA: TGCGCCAGCAGCCAAGATGTGACAGGTCAGAGCTACGAGCAGTACTTC

V: TRBV11-2
size: .
J: TRBJ2-1
D: TRBD2
length: 16
CDR3: CASSSYVGLATNEQFF
DNA: TGTGCCAGCAGCAGCTACGTAGGACTAGCGACCAATGAGCAGTTCTTC

V: TRBV28
size: once
J: TRBJ2-7
D: TRBD2
length: 13
CDR3: CASSSGTSYEQYF
DNA: TGTGCCAGCAGTTCCGGGACTAGCTACGAGCAGTACTTC

V: TRBV4-3
size: .
J: TRBJ2-3
D: TRBD2
length: 17
CDR3: CASSQEEVAGEGDTQYF
DNA: TGCGCCAGCAGCCAAGAGGAGGTGGCGGGAGAGGGAGATACGCAGTATTTT

V: TRBV6-5
size: .
J: TRBJ1-5
D: .
length: 13
CDR3: CASSPDRYQPQHF
DNA: TGTGCCAGCAGCCCGGACAGATATCAGCCCCAGCATTTT

V: TRBV10-2
size: once
J: TRBJ2-5
D: .
length: 11
CDR3: CASQGKETQYF
DNA: TGCGCCAGCCAGGGGAAAGAGACCCAGTACTTC

V: TRBV19
size: once
J: TRBJ1-1
D: .
length: 15
CDR3: CASSGQGRGGTEAFF
DNA: TGTGCCAGTAGTGGTCAGGGGAGAGGAGGCACTGAAGCTTTCTTT